The 15 T cell receptor beta chains reported below all come from one sample, sequenced in a study of T-cell reconstitution after alpha-beta-depleted transplantation in children. Unique molecular identifiers were used in preparing the TCRbeta library. TCRdb independently ran MiXCR on the PCR reads; one entry per CDR3 protein. The sample lists hundreds of thousands of distinct CDR3 sequences; about an eighth were seen once. The sample in question was PBMCs, mostly from graft donor cells, obtained 360 days after TCRalphabeta/CD19-depleted stem cell transplant. These receptors all come from a male patient younger than 18 who had a stem cell transplant for acute myeloid leukemia, so the T cells may come from the graft donor.

The chain carries TRBV11-1 and TRBJ2-2; 11 bases agree with TRBD1. Trimming at V came to 3 bases and at J to 7 bases, leaving 4 bases not matched to a gene. Germline CDR1 reads SGHAT; CDR2 reads FQDESV (reference sequence). There are 15 residues in the CDR3. The CDR3 spells CASSLGQGVGGELFF. The DNA for the CDR3 is TGTGCCAGCAGCTTGGGACAGGGGGTCGGCGGGGAGCTGTTTTTT.

This clonotype appeared a few times. V and J are TRBV5-1 and TRBJ2-7, with 11 bases aligning to TRBD2. The CDR3 contains 16 residues. CDR1 and CDR2 (germline): SGHRS, YFSETQ. The V segment lost 9 bases and the J segment 7 bases; nucleotides outside the gene matches: 18. CDR3 bases: TGCGCCACCTCTTGGGGTCCCCTGGTAGCGGGAGGGGAGCAGTACTTC. Amino acid sequence: CATSWGPLVAGGEQYF.

This clonotype was counted between two and nine times. The V call is TRBV7-3, the J call TRBJ2-6, with D uncertain. CDR1 and CDR2 from the germline V gene are SGHTA and FQGTGA. Trimming cost V 0 bases and J 3 bases, with 30 bases left between them. The CDR3 sequence is 23 residues long. Written as DNA, the CDR3 is TGTGCCAGCAGCTTAACCCCCGACTTTGCCCCGAGTGTCCTGTTCGGTGGGGCCAACGTCCTGACTTTC. Translation gives CASSLTPDFAPSVLFGGANVLTF.

V is TRBV4-1 and J is TRBJ2-2; 11 bases fit TRBD2. Germline V gives CDR1 MGHRA, CDR2 YSYEKL. This CDR3 contains 18 residues. Germline trimming cut 5 bases from V and 7 bases from J; bases unmatched to any gene: 15. The CDR3 is CASSSGLAGNLRVGELFF. The CDR3 bases are TGCGCCAGCAGCTCCGGACTAGCGGGCAACTTGCGGGTCGGGGAGCTGTTTTTT.

The rearrangement uses TRBV18 and TRBJ1-5; D perhaps matches TRBD1 (5 bases). Germline V gene data show CDR1 as KGHSH and CDR2 as LQKENI. The CDR3 sequence is 15 residues long. The V and J ends lost 2 bases and 7 bases respectively, with 15 bases between them. CDR3: CASSPGAKGWQPQHF. The CDR3 region has the DNA TGTGCCAGCTCACCAGGGGCGAAAGGGTGGCAGCCCCAGCATTTT.

This clonotype has just a few counts. The rearrangement joins TRBV5-1 to TRBJ2-5, with 7 bases identical to TRBD1. CDR1 and CDR2 from the germline V gene are SGHRS and YFSETQ. J was trimmed by 0 bases and V by 4 bases; bases with no gene match: 9. This CDR3 comprises 16 residues. CDR3 protein: CASSLPGQRYQETQYF. The CDR3 nucleotides read TGCGCCAGCAGCCTGCCGGGACAGAGGTACCAAGAGACCCAGTACTTC.

This clonotype was observed a handful of times. The chain uses TRBV28 and TRBJ2-7; D might be TRBD2 (5 bases). Germline V gene lookup returns CDR1 MDHEN and CDR2 SYDVKM. The CDR3 runs 15 residues. Trimming removed 3 bases from V and 1 base from J, with 13 bases in between. CDR3 residues: CASSFMKGLSYEQYF. CDR3 in DNA: TGTGCCAGCAGTTTCATGAAAGGACTTTCCTACGAGCAGTACTTC. The whole variable domain, filled in from reference TRBV28 and TRBJ2-7, reads DVKVTQSSRYLVKRTGEKVFLECVQDMDHENMFWYRQDPGLGLRLIYFSYDVKMKEKGDIPEGYSVSREKKERFSLILESASTNQTSMYLCASSFMKGLSYEQYFGPGTRLTVT.

This clonotype was detected a few times. The genes are TRBV29-1 and TRBJ2-1, with 9 positions matching TRBD2. J lost 7 bases, V lost 6 bases, and 13 bases had no gene match. The germline V gene encodes CDR1 SQVTM and CDR2 ANQGSEA. The CDR3 is 15 residues long. In DNA form, the CDR3 reads TGCAGCGTCATAGGGCGGGAGGGCCGGACGAATGAGCAGTTCTTC. Its protein product is CSVIGREGRTNEQFF.

This clonotype was seen a few times. This chain links TRBV20-1 with TRBJ2-7, with 11 bases identical to TRBD1. The CDR3 is 16 amino acids. J lost 2 bases, V lost 0 bases, and 6 bases had no gene match. Germline CDR1 DFQATT, CDR2 SNEGSKA (reference sequence). The CDR3, as DNA: TGCAGTGCTAGAGAAGGCTGGACAGGGGGCACCTACGAGCAGTACTTC. It translates to CSAREGWTGGTYEQYF.

In DNA form, the CDR3 reads TGCGCCAGCGGCGAGCTCGGGAGGGGCACAGATACGCAGTATTTT. Amino acids: CASGELGRGTDTQYF. This chain joins TRBV5-1 and TRBJ2-3, with TRBD2 identical over 8 bases. Germline CDR1 SGHRS, CDR2 YFSETQ. The CDR3 runs 15 residues. V shed 7 bases, J shed 1 base, and the junction held 8 bases outside the gene matches.

This chain joins TRBV28 and TRBJ2-2; 7 bases align to TRBD2. The CDR3 extends over 15 amino acids. Losses at the gene ends were 4 bases for V and 6 bases for J; bases not matched to a gene: 8. The germline CDR1 and CDR2 sequences are MDHEN and SYDVKM. Here the CDR3 reads CASSSYWGGSGELFF. In DNA form, the CDR3 reads TGTGCCAGCAGTTCCTACTGGGGGGGTTCCGGGGAGCTGTTTTTT.

J is TRBJ2-3 and V is TRBV28; possible D gene TRBD2, 6 bases. Trimming took off 8 bases at V and 2 bases at J, with 14 bases between the two ends. Germline CDR1 and CDR2: MDHEN and SYDVKM. CDR3 size: 14 residues. Written as DNA, the CDR3 is TGTGCCAGCGATGGCGCTAGCGACACAGATACGCAGTATTTT. Translating it yields CASDGASDTDTQYF.

There are many counts of this clonotype. This sequence joins TRBV14 and TRBJ2-7; D remains unclear. V lost 4 bases and J lost 0, with 7 bases in between. This CDR3 spans 13 amino acids. CDR1 and CDR2 from the germline V gene are SGHDN and FVKESK. CDR3 sequence (DNA): TGTGCCAGCAGCCGTCTAGACTCCTACGAGCAGTACTTC. This codes for CASSRLDSYEQYF.

This clonotype was detected only a few times. The rearrangement links TRBV6-5 to TRBJ2-7; the D is unclear. Germline V gene sequence: CDR1 MNHEY, CDR2 SVGAGI. Trimming stripped 0 bases from V and 4 bases from J, with 7 bases between. The CDR3 has 13 amino acids. This chain's CDR3 is CASSYSSQYEQYF. CDR3 in DNA: TGTGCCAGCAGTTACTCATCGCAGTACGAGCAGTACTTC.

There are a few counts of this clonotype. This chain connects TRBV6-5 to TRBJ1-2, with 8 bases that match TRBD1. The CDR3 is 16 amino acids. Germline trimming cut 5 bases from V and 4 bases from J; bases unmatched to any gene: 12. Germline values: CDR1 MNHEY, CDR2 SVGAGI. CDR3 DNA: TGTGCCAGCAGTCGACAGGGGTCCGCGTCCGGCTATGGCTACACCTTC. Translation gives CASSRQGSASGYGYTF.